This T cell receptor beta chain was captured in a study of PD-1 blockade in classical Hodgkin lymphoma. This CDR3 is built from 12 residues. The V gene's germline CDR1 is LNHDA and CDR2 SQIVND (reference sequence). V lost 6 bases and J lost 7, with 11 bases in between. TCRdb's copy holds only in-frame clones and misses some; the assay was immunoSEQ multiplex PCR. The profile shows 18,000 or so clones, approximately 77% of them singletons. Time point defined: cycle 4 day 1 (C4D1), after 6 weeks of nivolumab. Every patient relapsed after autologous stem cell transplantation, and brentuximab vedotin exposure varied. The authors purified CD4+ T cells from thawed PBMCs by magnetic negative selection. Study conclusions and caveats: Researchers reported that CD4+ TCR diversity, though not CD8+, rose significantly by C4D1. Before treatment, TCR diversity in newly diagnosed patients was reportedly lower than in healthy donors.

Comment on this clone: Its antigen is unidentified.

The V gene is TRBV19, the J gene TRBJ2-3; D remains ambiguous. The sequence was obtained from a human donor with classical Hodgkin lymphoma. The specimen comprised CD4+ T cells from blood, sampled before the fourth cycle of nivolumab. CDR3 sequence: CASSDGPYTQYF. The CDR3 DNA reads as TGTGCCAGTAGCGACGGACCTTATACGCAGTATTTT.